These T cell receptor beta chains were read from a single sample in a study of OX40 agonist ivuxolimab in advanced cancers. TCRdb keeps only in-frame clones here, not all; method: immunoSEQ multiplex PCR. The table includes 25,000 to 35,000 clones, about 88% detected once. The sample in question was CD4+ or CD8+ T cells sorted from blood, obtained in a trial of the OX40 agonist ivuxolimab. The source is an adult with an advanced solid tumor such as melanoma, head and neck, liver or kidney cancer. CDR3s include the opening cysteine and the closing phenylalanine or tryptophan.

TRBV10-3	TRBJ1-2	CAISDPGTGTYGYTF
TRBV11-2	TRBJ2-7	CASSLGIHEQYF
TRBV7-8	TRBJ1-5	CASSLAVAQGRESNQPQHF
TRBV5-1	TRBJ2-3	CASSVISTDTQYF
TRBV9	TRBJ2-7	CASSPGGTEWGSSYEQYF
TRBV30	TRBJ1-1	CAWGAGAGPRFEAFF
TRBV7-6	TRBJ1-4	CASSLSRDSKEKLFF
TRBV9	TRBJ1-3	CASSVGTGSLANTIYF
TRBV2	TRBJ2-7	CASSEYPGGYYEQYF
TRBV19	TRBJ1-2	CASSPGSSPYGYTF
TRBV27	TRBJ2-1	CASSPQGSSYNEQFF
TRBV7-9	TRBJ1-4	CASSLTRDRVEKLFF
TRBV25-1	NA	CATGQTYEQYF
TRBV5-1	TRBJ2-7	CASSSLPSYEQYF
TRBV4-1	TRBJ2-7	CASSQGTSGRYEQYF
TRBV19	TRBJ2-7	CASSVAGSSYEQYF
TRBV5-1	TRBJ2-5	CASSWPGLAEETQYF
TRBV7-9	TRBJ2-1	CASSLWGEQFF
TRBV19	TRBJ2-2	CASSSDRAGELFF
TRBV28	TRBJ2-7	CASSPFPRGSHEQYF
TRBV5-8	TRBJ2-2	CASSTGTTNTGELFF
TRBV29-1	TRBJ2-1	CSVRTSQRGYNEQFF
TRBV29-1	TRBJ1-1	CSVSLPRRAMNTEAFF
TRBV5-5	TRBJ1-2	CASSWTGGYGYTF
TRBV27	TRBJ1-2	CASSLQITGTGGYGYTF
TRBV5-1	TRBJ1-1	CASSSYRTGADTEAFF
TRBV27	TRBJ2-7	CASSLGMGSSYEQYF
TRBV10-2	TRBJ2-2	CASRVSGGALAGELFF
TRBV4-2	TRBJ2-2	CASSPGRATGELFF
TRBV11-3	TRBJ2-7	CASSFGTESYEQYF
TRBV13	TRBJ1-1	CASSPGDRGPHTEAFF
TRBV27	TRBJ1-1	CASSFWGRNTEAFF
TRBV5-4	TRBJ1-2	CASSQDVGRGPYGYTF
TRBV2	TRBJ2-2	CASGGSGVGELFF
TRBV19	TRBJ1-2	CAAGDYGYTF
TRBV13	TRBJ2-7	CASSSDSLEQYF
TRBV6-5	TRBJ2-5	CASSYGTGVKTQYF
TRBV29-1	TRBJ2-1	CSLLRGVLNEQFF
TRBV19	TRBJ1-1	CASSIRGTEAFF